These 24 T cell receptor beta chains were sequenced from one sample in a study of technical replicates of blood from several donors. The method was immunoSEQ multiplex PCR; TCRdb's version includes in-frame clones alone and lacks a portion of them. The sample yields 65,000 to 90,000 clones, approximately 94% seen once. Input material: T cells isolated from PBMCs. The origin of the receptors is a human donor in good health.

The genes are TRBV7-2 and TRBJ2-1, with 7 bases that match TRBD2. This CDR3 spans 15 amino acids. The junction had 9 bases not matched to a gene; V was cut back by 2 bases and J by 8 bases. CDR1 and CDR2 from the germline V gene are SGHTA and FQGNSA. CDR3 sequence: CASSLRASGRYEQFF. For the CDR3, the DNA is TGTGCCAGCAGCTTAAGGGCTAGCGGTAGATATGAGCAGTTCTTC.

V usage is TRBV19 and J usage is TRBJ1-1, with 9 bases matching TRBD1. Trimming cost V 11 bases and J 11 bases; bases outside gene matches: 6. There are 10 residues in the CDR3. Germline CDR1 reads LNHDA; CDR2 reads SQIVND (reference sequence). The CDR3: CAGGTGSAFF. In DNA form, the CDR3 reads TGTGCCGGTGGGACAGGGTCGGCTTTCTTT.

This chain's CDR3 is CASSTPRGRDEQYF. CDR3 bases: TGTGCCAGCAGTACCCCCAGGGGCCGGGACGAGCAGTACTTC. The V and J genes are TRBV6-1 and TRBJ2-7; tentatively, D is TRBD1 (6 bases). Trimming took 5 bases from V and 5 from J, leaving 16 bases between them. Looked up from germline, CDR1 is MNHNS and CDR2 is SASEGT. CDR3 length: 14 residues.

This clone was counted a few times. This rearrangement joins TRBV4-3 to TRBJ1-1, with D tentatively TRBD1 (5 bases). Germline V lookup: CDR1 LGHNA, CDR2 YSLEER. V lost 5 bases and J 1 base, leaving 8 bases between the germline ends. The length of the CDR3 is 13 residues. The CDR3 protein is CASSWTWNTEAFF. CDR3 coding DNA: TGCGCCAGCAGCTGGACATGGAACACTGAAGCTTTCTTT.

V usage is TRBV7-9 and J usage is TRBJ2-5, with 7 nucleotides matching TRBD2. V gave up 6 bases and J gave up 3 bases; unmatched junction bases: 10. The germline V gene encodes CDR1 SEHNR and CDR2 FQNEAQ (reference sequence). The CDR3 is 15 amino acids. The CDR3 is CASSRGERDEETQYF. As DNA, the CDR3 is TGTGCCAGCAGTAGGGGAGAGCGGGATGAAGAGACCCAGTACTTC.

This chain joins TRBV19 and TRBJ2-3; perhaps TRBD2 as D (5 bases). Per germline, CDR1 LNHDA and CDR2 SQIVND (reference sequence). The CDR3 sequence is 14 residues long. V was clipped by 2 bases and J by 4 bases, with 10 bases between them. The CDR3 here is CASSILGVADTQYF. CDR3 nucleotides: TGTGCCAGTAGTATATTGGGAGTGGCAGATACGCAGTATTTT.

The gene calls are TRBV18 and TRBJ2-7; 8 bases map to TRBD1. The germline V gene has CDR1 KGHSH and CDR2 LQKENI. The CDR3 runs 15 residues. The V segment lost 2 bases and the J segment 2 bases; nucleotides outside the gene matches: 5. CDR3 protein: CASSPGAGGPYEQYF. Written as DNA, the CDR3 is TGTGCCAGCTCACCAGGGGCAGGGGGCCCCTACGAGCAGTACTTC.

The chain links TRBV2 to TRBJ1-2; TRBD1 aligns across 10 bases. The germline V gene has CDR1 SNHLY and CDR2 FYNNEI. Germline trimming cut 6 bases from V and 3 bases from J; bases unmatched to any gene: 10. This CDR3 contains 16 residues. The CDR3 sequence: CASSLQDRGYDYGYTF. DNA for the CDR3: TGTGCCAGCAGCCTCCAGGACAGGGGGTATGACTATGGCTACACCTTC.

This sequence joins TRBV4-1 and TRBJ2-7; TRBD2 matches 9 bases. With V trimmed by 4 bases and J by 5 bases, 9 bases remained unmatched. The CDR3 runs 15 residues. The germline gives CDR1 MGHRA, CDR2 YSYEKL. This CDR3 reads CASSPLAGVIDEQYF. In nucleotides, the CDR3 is TGCGCCAGCAGCCCGTTAGCGGGAGTCATAGACGAGCAGTACTTC.

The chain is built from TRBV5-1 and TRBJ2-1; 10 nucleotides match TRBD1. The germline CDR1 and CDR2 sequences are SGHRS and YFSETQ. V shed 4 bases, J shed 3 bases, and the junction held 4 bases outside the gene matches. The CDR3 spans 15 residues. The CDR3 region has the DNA TGCGCCAGCAGCCCGGGACAGGGGCTCTACAATGAGCAGTTCTTC. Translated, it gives CASSPGQGLYNEQFF.

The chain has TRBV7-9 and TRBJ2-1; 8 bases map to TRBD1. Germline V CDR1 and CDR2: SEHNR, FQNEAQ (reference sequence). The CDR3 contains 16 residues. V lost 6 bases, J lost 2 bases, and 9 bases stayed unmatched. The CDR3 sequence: CASSPDRALPYNEQFF. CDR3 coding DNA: TGTGCCAGCAGTCCGGACAGGGCCCTACCCTACAATGAGCAGTTCTTC. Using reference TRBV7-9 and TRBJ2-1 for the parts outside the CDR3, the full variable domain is DTGVSQNPRHKITKRGQNVTFRCDPISEHNRLYWYRQTLGQGPEFLTYFQNEAQLEKSRLLSDRFSAERPKGSFSTLEIQRTEQGDSAMYLCASSPDRALPYNEQFFGPGTRLTVL.

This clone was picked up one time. Here the CDR3 reads CAISEEYRNNEQFF. In nucleotides, the CDR3 is TGTGCCATCAGTGAAGAATACAGGAACAATGAGCAGTTCTTC. The chain uses TRBV10-3 and TRBJ2-1; the D gene is possibly TRBD1 (5 bases). Looked up from germline, CDR1 is ENHRY and CDR2 is SYGVKD. The germline V and J ends were trimmed by 3 bases and 5 bases, with 11 bases remaining between them. The CDR3 consists of 14 residues.

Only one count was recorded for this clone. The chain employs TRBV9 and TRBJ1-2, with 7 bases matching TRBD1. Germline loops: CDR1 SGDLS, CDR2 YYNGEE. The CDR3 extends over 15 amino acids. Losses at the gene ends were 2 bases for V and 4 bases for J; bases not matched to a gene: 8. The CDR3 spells CASSVVRTGFYGYTF. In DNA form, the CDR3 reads TGTGCCAGCAGCGTTGTTAGGACAGGCTTCTATGGCTACACCTTC.

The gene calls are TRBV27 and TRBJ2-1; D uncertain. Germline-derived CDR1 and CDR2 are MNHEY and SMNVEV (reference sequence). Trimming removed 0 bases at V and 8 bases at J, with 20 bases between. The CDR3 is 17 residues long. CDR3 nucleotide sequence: TGTGCCAGCAGTTTATCTGGTACAGCCCCCCAGGCCGATGAGCAGTTCTTC. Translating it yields CASSLSGTAPQADEQFF.

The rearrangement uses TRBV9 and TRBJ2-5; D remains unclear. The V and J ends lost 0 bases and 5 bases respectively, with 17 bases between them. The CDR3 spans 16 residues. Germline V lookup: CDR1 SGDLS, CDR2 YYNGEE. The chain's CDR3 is CASSVASGPTTETQYF. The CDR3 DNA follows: TGTGCCAGCAGCGTAGCTAGTGGCCCAACAACGGAGACCCAGTACTTC. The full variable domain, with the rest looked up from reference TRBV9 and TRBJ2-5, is DSGVTQTPKHLITATGQRVTLRCSPRSGDLSVYWYQQSLDQGLQFLIQYYNGEERAKGNILERFSAQQFPDLHSELNLSSLELGDSALYFCASSVASGPTTETQYFGPGTRLLVL.

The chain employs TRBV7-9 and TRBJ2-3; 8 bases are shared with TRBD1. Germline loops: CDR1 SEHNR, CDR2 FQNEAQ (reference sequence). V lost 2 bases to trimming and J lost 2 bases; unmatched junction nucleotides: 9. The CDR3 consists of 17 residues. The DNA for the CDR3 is TGTGCCAGCAGCTTAATTATTGGGACAGGTGACACAGATACGCAGTATTTT. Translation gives CASSLIIGTGDTDTQYF.

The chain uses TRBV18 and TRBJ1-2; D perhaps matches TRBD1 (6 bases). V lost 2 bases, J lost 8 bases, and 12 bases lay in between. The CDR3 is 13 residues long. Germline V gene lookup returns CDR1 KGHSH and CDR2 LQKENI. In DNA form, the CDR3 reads TGTGCCAGCTCACCAGGGGGCTTACGGGGCTACACCTTC. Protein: CASSPGGLRGYTF.

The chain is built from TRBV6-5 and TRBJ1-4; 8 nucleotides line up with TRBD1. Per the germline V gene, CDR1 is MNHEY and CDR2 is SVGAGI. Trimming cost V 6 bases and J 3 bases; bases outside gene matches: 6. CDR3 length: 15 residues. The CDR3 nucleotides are TGTGCCAGCAGGTCCACAGGGGGACCTAATGAAAAACTGTTTTTT. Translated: CASRSTGGPNEKLFF.

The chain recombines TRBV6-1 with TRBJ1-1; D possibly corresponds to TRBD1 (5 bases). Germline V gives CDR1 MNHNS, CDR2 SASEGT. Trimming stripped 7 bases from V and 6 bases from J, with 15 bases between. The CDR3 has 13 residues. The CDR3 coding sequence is TGTGCCAGCAACCCGGACAAATGGGCTGAAGCTTTCTTT. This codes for CASNPDKWAEAFF.

The CDR3 here is CSVDWASGILDEQFF. CDR3 DNA sequence: TGCAGCGTTGACTGGGCTAGCGGGATCTTGGATGAGCAGTTCTTC. The rearrangement uses TRBV29-1 and TRBJ2-1, with TRBD2 identical over 9 bases. Trimming took 3 bases from V and 8 from J; bases not matched to a gene: 11. CDR3 length equals 15 residues. Germline V gene lookup returns CDR1 SQVTM and CDR2 ANQGSEA.

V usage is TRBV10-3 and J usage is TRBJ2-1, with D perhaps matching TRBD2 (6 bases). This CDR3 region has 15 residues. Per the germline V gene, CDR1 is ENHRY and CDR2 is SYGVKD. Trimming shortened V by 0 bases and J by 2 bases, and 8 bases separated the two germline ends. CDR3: CAISESGLPYNEQFF. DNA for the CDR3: TGTGCCATCAGTGAGTCGGGACTGCCCTACAATGAGCAGTTCTTC.

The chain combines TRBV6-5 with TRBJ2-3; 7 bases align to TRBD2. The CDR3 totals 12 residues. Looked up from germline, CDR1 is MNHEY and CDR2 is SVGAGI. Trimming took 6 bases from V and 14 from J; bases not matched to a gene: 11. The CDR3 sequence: CASSPQRDERYF. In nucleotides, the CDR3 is TGTGCCAGCAGCCCCCAGCGGGATGAGAGGTATTTT.

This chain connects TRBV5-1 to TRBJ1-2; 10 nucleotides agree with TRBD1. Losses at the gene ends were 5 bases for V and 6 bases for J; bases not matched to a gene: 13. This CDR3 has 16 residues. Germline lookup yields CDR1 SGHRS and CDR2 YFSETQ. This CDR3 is CASRTGTGAYHHGYTF. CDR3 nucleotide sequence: TGCGCCAGCAGGACCGGGACAGGGGCCTATCATCATGGCTACACCTTC.

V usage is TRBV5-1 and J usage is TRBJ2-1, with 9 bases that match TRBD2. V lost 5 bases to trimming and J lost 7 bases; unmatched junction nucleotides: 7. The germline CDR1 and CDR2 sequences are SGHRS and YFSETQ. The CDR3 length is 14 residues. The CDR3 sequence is CASRLAGASNEQFF. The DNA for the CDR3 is TGCGCCAGCAGGTTAGCGGGAGCCTCGAATGAGCAGTTCTTC.